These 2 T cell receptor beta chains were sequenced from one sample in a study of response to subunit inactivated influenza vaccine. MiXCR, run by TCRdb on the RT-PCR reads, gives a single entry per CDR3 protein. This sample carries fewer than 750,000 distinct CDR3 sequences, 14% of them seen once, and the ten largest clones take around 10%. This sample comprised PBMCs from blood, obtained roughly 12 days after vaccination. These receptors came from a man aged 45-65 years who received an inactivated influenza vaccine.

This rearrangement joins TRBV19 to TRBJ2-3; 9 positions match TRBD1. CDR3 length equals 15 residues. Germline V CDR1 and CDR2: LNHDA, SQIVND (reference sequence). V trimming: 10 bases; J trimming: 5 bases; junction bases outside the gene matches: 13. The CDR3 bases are TGTGCCACAAGGCCCAGGGACAGGGTCAAAGATACGCAGTATTTT. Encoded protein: CATRPRDRVKDTQYF.

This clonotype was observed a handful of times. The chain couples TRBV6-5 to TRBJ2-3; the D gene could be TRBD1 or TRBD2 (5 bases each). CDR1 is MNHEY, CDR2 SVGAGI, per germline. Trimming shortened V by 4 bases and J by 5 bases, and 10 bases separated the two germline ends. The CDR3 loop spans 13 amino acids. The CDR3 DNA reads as TGTGCCAGCAGTTTGGGGGATGAAGATACGCAGTATTTT. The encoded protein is CASSLGDEDTQYF.